This T cell receptor (beta chain) was captured in a study of blood T cell repertoires in COVID-19 (dated by TCRdb to the early 2020s). For the wider study: Samples covering the acute and convalescent phases of COVID-19 were provided by collaborators in the United States, Italy and Spain. Samples came from the ongoing ImmuneRACE study (first 160 participants) plus 1,254 subjects from 6 global collaborators. The repertoires were released in a freely available public database intended as a resource for research on the immune response to SARS-CoV-2. Where available, HLA class I and class II types were obtained from metadata supplied by the sample provider rather than from assay-based typing. Deeply sampled blood TCRbeta repertoires from subjects exposed to, actively infected with, or recovered from COVID-19 were included in the dataset. The prospective study material was composed of cDNA or gDNA derived from T cells, B-cell-depleted T cells, or PBMCs. The sample metadata nearly always contained a de-identified subject ID, COVID-19 status, age in years and sex.

Notes on this clone: It lacks a known antigen. No clone much larger than this one lies a single base away; base qualities are absent.

Enrolling through a virtual design, the prospective study's participants ranged in age from roughly 18 to 95 years and lived across 24 United States geographic areas. To assign participants to cohorts, the prospective study relied on clinical history that participants themselves reported in a screening survey and a study questionnaire. ImmuneRACE Cohort 3 recovered participants were defined by two consecutive negative NP/OP PCR tests, healthcare professional clearance, or symptom resolution. In the prospective study, whole blood, serum and a nasopharyngeal or oropharyngeal swab were collected from each participant by mobile phlebotomists. Additional blood draws and questionnaires over an approximately two-month period could optionally be provided by prospective study participants. Before DNA extraction, prospective study blood samples were shipped either frozen or at room temperature. TCRbeta CDR3 regions were amplified from genomic DNA by means of the immunoSEQ Assay, a bias-controlled multiplex PCR. The original pipeline was this. The number of nucleated cells in each sample was estimated from the amplification of reference gene primers within the assay. Sequence reads were collapsed and filtered to measure the absolute abundance of every unique TCRbeta CDR3 rearrangement. For each sample, productive Simpson clonality was calculated by taking the square root of Simpson's diversity index across productive rearrangements. Not all clones reach the TCRdb copy of this immuneACCESS table, which keeps in-frame sequences only. Checked studies attribute under half of the gap to unresolved V genes and leave the rest unexplained. D and trimming come from the DNA, and the V and J calls and clone size come from that table. For this sample there are about 480,000 clones; over 75% appear just once. Roughly 1.9% of the sample comes from the top ten.

The CDR3 sequence holds 16 residues, the cysteine and phenylalanine included. Here the CDR3 DNA is all that survives: 48 bases in frame from base 1. V is pared back by 0 bases and J by 9 bases, with 18 bases lying between the germline termini. From the germline V gene, CDR1 is MNHEY and CDR2 is SVGEGT. What the study reported, not specific to this receptor: The amount of clinical and demographic metadata varied by source and participant and was provided uncurated.

This receptor was identified in a woman in her 40s who had recovered from COVID-19. The sequence joins TRBV6-2 or TRBV6-3 to TRBJ2-1, with a weak D call of TRBD2 (5 bases match). The specimen sequenced was PBMCs or T cells enriched from blood (not recorded which). This receptor carries the CDR3 CASSYSEARVFTEQFF. The DNA sequence reads TGTGCCAGCAGTTACTCGGAGGCCCGGGTGTTCACTGAGCAGTTCTTC.